A selection of T cell receptor beta chains follows, all from one sample in a study of memory CD4+ T cells and cytomegalovirus serostatus. The table came from immunoSEQ multiplex PCR; TCRdb's copy has only in-frame clones and leaves some out. The sample comprises approximately 44,000 clones, 76% of which are singletons, and around 6% rests with the top ten. The specimen was memory CD4+ T cells from blood. Every receptor here comes from an adult in good health and CMV-seronegative. CDR3s include the opening cysteine and the closing phenylalanine or tryptophan.

TRBV11-2	TRBJ2-5	CASSSRGGARMRETQYF
TRBV29-1	TRBJ2-1	CSVDADEWSGKYNEQFF
TRBV28	TRBJ2-7	CASSLLAGGVYEQYF
TRBV5-4	TRBJ2-3	CASSLPGLAGGDTQYF
TRBV6-5	TRBJ1-2	CASSYSRQGSWGYTF
TRBV30	TRBJ2-7	CAWSVRTFYEQYF
TRBV28	TRBJ2-7	CASSQGGAPYEQYF
TRBV5-4	TRBJ2-5	CASSTSGIRSETQYF
TRBV13	TRBJ1-2	CASSLGHMGQGYGYTF
TRBV7-9	TRBJ2-7	CASDRNGRDEQYF
TRBV18	TRBJ2-2	CASSPDQTGELFF
TRBV6-6	TRBJ1-1	CASSPNRGNTEAFF
TRBV7-2	TRBJ1-3	CASSPEISGNTIYF
TRBV9	TRBJ2-2	CASSVSGRGNTGELFF
TRBV30	TRBJ1-1	CAWSGGRGLAFF
TRBV11-2	TRBJ2-3	CASSRTRTYDTQYF
TRBV7-2	TRBJ2-3	CASSSGLAAPGTQYF
TRBV7-7	TRBJ2-2	CASSLAGTGTGELFF
TRBV2	TRBJ2-3	CASRYTTGGSTDTQYF
TRBV6-5	TRBJ1-2	CASSPVGENYGYTF
TRBV28	TRBJ2-7	CASSEQGDSYEQYF
TRBV30	TRBJ2-7	CAWSVGSGSHF
TRBV4-1	TRBJ1-2	CASSQYWDRPESYGYTF
TRBV4-3	TRBJ1-4	CASSPLGEDEKLFF
TRBV6-6	TRBJ2-7	CASSGSGTSYEQYF
TRBV2	TRBJ1-3	CASSTQGSGNTIYF
TRBV5-1	TRBJ1-1	CASSLAIGSMNTEAFF
TRBV27	TRBJ2-3	CASGSLIGDTQYF